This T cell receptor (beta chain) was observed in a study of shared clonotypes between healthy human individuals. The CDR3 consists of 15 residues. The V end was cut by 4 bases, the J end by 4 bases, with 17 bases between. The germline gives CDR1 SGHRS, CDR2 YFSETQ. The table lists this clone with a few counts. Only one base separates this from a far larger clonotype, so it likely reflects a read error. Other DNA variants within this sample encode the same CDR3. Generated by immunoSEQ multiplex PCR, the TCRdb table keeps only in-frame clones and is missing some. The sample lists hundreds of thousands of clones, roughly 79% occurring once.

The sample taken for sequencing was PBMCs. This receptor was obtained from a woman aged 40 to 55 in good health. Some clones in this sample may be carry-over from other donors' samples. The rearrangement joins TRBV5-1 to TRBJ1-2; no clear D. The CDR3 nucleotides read TGCGCCAGCAGCACGACGGGGTTGAGGAGCTATGGCTACACCTTC. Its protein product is CASSTTGLRSYGYTF.